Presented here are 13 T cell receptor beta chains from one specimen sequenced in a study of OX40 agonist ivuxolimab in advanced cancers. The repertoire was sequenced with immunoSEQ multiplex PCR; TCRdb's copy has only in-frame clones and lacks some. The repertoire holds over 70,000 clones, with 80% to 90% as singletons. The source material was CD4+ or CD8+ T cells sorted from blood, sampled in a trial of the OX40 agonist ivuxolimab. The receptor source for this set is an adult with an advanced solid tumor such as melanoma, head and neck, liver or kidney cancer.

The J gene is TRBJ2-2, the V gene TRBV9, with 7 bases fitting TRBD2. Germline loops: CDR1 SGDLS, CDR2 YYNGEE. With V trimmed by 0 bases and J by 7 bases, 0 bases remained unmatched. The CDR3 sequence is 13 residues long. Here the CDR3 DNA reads TGTGCCAGCAGCGTAGCGGGGGGCGGGGAGCTGTTTTTT. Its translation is CASSVAGGGELFF. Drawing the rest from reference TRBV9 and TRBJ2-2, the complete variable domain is DSGVTQTPKHLITATGQRVTLRCSPRSGDLSVYWYQQSLDQGLQFLIQYYNGEERAKGNILERFSAQQFPDLHSELNLSSLELGDSALYFCASSVAGGGELFFGEGSRLTVL.

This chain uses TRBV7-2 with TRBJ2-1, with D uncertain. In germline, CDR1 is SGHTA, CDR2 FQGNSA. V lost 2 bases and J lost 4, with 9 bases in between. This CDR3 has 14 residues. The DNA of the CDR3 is TGTGCCAGCAGCTTACGTTGGGTTTACAATGAGCAGTTCTTC. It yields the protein CASSLRWVYNEQFF.

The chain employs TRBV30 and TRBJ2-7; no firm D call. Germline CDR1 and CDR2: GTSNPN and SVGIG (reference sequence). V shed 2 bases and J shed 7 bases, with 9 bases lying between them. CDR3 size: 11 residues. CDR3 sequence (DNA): TGTGCCTGGAGTACCCGCCGAGAGCAGTACTTC. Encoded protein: CAWSTRREQYF. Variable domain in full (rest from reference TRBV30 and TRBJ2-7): SQTIHQWPATLVQPVGSPLSLECTVEGTSNPNLYWYRQAAGRGLQLLFYSVGIGQISSEVPQNLSASRPQDRQFILSSKKLLLSDSGFYLCAWSTRREQYFGPGTRLTVT.

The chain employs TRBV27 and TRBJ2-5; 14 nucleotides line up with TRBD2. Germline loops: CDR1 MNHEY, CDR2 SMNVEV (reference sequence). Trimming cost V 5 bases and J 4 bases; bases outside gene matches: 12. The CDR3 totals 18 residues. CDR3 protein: CASSTTRLAGGLGETQYF. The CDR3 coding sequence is TGTGCCAGCAGTACAACACGACTAGCGGGGGGGCTTGGAGAGACCCAGTACTTC.

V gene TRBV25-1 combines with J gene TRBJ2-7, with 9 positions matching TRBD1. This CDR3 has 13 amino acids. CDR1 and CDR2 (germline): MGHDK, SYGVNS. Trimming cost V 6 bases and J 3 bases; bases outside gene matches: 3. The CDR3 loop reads CASRETGGYEQYF. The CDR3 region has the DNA TGTGCCAGCAGAGAGACAGGGGGCTACGAGCAGTACTTC.

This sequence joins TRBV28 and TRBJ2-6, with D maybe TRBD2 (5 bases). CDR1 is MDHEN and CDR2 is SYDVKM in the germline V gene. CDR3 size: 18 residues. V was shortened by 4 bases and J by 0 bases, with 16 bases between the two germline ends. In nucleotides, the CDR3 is TGTGCCAGCAGTTCGATCGGATCGGACTTCTCTGGGGCCAACGTCCTGACTTTC. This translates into CASSSIGSDFSGANVLTF.

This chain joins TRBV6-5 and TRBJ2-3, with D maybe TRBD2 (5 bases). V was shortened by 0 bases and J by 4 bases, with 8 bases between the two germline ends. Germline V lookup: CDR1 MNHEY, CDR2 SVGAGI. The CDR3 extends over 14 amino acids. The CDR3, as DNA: TGTGCCAGCAGTTACTCGAGGGCATCAGATACGCAGTATTTT. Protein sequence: CASSYSRASDTQYF.

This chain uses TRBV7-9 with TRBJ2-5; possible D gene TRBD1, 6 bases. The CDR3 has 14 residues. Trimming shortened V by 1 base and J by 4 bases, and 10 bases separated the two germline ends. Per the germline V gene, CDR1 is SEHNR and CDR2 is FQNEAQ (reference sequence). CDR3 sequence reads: CASSLEAGVETQYF. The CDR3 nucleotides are TGTGCCAGCAGCTTAGAGGCAGGGGTAGAGACCCAGTACTTC.

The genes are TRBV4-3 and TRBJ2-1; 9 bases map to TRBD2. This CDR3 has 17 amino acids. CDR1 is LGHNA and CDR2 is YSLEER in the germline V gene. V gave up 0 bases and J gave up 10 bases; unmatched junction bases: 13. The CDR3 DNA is TGCGCCAGCAGCCAAGATATCTCGACTAGCGGTAGGAGCGAGCAGTTCTTC. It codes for CASSQDISTSGRSEQFF.

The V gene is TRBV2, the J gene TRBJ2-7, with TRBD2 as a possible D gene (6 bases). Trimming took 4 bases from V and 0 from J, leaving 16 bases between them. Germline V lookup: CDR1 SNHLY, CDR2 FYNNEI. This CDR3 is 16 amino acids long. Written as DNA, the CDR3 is TGTGCCAGCAGTGTTGGAGGGGCAGGGAGCTCCTACGAGCAGTACGTC. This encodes CASSVGGAGSSYEQYV.

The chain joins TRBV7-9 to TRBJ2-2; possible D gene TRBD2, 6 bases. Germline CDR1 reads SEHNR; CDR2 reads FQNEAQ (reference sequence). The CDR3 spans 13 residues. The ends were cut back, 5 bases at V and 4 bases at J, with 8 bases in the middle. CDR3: CASSRGTTGELFF. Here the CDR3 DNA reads TGTGCCAGCAGCCGCGGGACCACCGGGGAGCTGTTTTTT.

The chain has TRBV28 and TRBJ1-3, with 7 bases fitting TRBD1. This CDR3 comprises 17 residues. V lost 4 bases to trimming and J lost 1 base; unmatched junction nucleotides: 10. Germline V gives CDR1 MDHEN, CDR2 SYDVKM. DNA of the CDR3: TGTGCCAGCAGTTGGACAGGAAACCTATATTCTGGAAACACCATATATTTT. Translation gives CASSWTGNLYSGNTIYF.

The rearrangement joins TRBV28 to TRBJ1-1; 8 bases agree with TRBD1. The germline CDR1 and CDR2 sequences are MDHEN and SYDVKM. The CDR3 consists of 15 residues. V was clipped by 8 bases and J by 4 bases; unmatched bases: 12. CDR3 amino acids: CASQKAGGWSTEAFF. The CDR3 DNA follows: TGTGCCAGCCAAAAAGCAGGGGGCTGGAGCACTGAAGCTTTCTTT. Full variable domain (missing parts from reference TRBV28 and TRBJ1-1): DVKVTQSSRYLVKRTGEKVFLECVQDMDHENMFWYRQDPGLGLRLIYFSYDVKMKEKGDIPEGYSVSREKKERFSLILESASTNQTSMYLCASQKAGGWSTEAFFGQGTRLTVV.